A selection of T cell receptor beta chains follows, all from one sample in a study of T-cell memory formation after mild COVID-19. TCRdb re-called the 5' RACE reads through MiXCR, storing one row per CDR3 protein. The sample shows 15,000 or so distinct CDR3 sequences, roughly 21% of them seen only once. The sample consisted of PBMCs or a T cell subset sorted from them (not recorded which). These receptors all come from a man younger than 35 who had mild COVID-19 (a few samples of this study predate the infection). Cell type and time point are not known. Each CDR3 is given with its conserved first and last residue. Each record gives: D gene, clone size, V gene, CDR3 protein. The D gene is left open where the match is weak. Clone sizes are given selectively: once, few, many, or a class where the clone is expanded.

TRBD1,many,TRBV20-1,CSARAVGQNSGANVLTF
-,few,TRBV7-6,CASSFSPYNEQFF
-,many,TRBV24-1,CATSDNGSEQYF
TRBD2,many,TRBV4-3,CASSQLGLALTGELFF
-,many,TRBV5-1,CASSLAGTPGELFF
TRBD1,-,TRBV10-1,CASTRDRATGELFF
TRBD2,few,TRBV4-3,CASSQDWVLAGVDTQYF
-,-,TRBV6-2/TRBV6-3,CASSYLGSTGELFF
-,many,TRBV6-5,CASSSTQGSLYNEQFF
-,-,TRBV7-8,CASSVGMAKNIQYF
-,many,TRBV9,CASSVVAAGGFSYNEQFF
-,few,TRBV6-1,CASSARGYEQYF
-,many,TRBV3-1,CASSQDWETQYF
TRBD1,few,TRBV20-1,CSATRTGAINQPQHF
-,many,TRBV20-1,CSAREMSNEQFF
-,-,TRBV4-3,CASSQAVIGSYEQYF
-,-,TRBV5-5,CASSGDSEQYF
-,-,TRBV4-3,CASSQDRTLPNYGYTF
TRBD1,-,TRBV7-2,CAGNRGRTEAFF
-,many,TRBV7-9,CASSPDRKLYNEQFF
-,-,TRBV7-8,CASSLLPGGSNYGYTF
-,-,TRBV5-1,CASSLWQGGSDTQYF
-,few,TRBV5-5,CASTFTGTPYGYTF
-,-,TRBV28,CASSFLNGDQQGEVQYF
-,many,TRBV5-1,CASSLDVDEQYF
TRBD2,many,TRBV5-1,CASSLVERGVTYNEQFF
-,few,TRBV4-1,CASSRAGSEKLFF
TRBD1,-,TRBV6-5,CASSYSIGTGFLRAFF
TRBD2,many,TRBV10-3,CAISGFLAGSTDTQYF
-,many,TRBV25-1,CASRRAAKVYF
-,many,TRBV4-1,CASSQVNRHGYTF
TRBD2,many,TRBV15,CATSRREGGQETQYF
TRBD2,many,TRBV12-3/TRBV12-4,CASSPPGGGANGELFF
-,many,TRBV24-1,CATSRRNGGSDEQFF
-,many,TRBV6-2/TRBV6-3,CASRGWSPLHF
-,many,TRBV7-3,CASSLTDPLSAF
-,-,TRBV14,CASSQGIVGWSPLHF
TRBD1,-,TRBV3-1,CASSQDGTGGETQYF
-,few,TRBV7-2,CASSKGVRGANVLTF
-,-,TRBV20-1,CSAIPGQTVEQYF
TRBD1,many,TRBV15,CATSRSTGVLDTQYF
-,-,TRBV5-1,CASSLVSLNYGYTF
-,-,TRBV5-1,CASSFTAEYNEQFF